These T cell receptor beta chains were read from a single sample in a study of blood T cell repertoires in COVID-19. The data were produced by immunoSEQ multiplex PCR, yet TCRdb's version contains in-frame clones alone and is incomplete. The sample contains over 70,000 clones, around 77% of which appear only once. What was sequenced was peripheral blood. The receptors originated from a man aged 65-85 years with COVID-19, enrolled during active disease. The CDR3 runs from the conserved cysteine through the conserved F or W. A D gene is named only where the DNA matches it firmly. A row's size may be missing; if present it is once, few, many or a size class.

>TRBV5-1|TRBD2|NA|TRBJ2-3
CASSLAGLGVSDTQYF
TGCGCCAGCAGTTTAGCGGGACTAGGCGTTTCAGATACGCAGTATTTT
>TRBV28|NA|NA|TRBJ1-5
CASSTRTVYSNQPQHF
TGTGCCAGCAGTACCCGGACAGTTTATAGCAATCAGCCCCAGCATTTT
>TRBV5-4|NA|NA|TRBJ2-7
CASSLEASADPYEQYF
TGTGCCAGCAGTCTGGAGGCTTCCGCGGACCCCTACGAGCAGTACTTC
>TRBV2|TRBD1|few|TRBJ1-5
CASSTGTVAQHF
TGTGCCAGCAGCACCGGGACAGTGGCCCAGCATTTT
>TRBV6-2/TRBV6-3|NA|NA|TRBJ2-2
CASSYSIQSVERDTGELFF
TGTGCCAGCAGTTACTCGATCCAATCCGTCGAGAGGGACACCGGGGAGCTGTTTTTT
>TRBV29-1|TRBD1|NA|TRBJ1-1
CSVPRQGANTEAFF
TGCAGCGTCCCCCGACAGGGGGCGAACACTGAAGCTTTCTTT
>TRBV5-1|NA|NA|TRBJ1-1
CASSSPNTEAFF
TGCGCCAGCAGCAGCCCGAACACTGAAGCTTTCTTT
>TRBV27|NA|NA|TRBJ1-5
CASSLFSGSNQPQHF
TGTGCCAGCAGTTTATTCTCGGGGAGCAATCAGCCCCAGCATTTT
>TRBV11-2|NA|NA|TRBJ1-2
CASSLGLGYGYTF
TGTGCCAGCAGCTTAGGACTGGGCTATGGCTACACCTTC
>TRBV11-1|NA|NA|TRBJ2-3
CASVLGVGAGDTQYF
TGTGCCAGCGTACTCGGGGTTGGAGCGGGAGATACGCAGTATTTT
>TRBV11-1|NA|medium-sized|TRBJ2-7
CASSPSSRTDEQYF
TGTGCCAGCAGCCCATCCTCACGAACGGACGAGCAGTACTTC
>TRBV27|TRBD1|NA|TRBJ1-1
CASSLEQGITEAFF
TGTGCCAGCAGTTTAGAACAGGGGATCACTGAAGCTTTCTTT
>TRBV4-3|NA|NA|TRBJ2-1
CASSQASNREQFF
TGCGCCAGCAGCCAAGCGTCAAACAGGGAGCAGTTCTTC
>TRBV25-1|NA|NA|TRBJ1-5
CASSEWTAGNQPQHF
TGTGCCAGCAGTGAATGGACAGCGGGCAATCAGCCCCAGCATTTT
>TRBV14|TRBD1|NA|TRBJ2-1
CASRGQAYNEQFF
TGTGCCAGCAGAGGACAGGCCTACAATGAGCAGTTCTTC
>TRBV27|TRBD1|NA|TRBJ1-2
CASRGQGPGYTF
TGTGCCAGCAGGGGACAGGGCCCGGGCTACACCTTC
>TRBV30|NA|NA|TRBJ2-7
CAWSVNRRLEQYF
TGTGCCTGGAGTGTTAATAGGCGGCTCGAGCAGTACTTC
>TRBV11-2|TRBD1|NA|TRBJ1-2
CASSQGAFDYGYTF
TGTGCCAGCAGCCAGGGGGCATTTGACTATGGCTACACCTTC
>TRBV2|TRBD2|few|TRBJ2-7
CASRTGGAIFNEQYF
TGTGCCAGCAGAACCGGGGGGGCTATATTCAACGAGCAGTACTTC
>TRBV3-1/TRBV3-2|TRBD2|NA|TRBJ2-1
CASSQVLAGGSEQFF
TGTGCCAGCAGCCAGGTTCTAGCGGGAGGAAGTGAGCAGTTCTTC
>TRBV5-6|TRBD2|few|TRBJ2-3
CASSFIAGGPTDTQYF
TGTGCCAGCAGCTTCATAGCGGGAGGACCTACGGATACGCAGTATTTT
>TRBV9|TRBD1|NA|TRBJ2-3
CASSVFEGASTDTQYF
TGTGCCAGCAGCGTATTTGAGGGGGCTAGCACAGATACGCAGTATTTT
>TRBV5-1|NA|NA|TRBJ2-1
CASSLGSGAASYNEQFF
TGCGCCAGCAGCTTGGGGTCCGGAGCGGCCTCCTACAATGAGCAGTTCTTC
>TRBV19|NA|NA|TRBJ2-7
CASSRGVYGEQYF
TGTGCCAGTAGCCGGGGAGTATACGGGGAGCAGTACTTC
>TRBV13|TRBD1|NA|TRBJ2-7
CASSGNNRGPYEQYF
TGTGCCAGCAGCGGGAACAACAGGGGACCCTACGAGCAGTACTTC
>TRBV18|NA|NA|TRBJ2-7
CASSPYRESYEQYF
TGTGCCAGCTCACCATACAGGGAGTCCTACGAGCAGTACTTC
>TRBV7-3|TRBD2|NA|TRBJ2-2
CASSLQAGVYTGELFF
TGTGCCAGCAGCTTACAAGCGGGAGTATACACCGGGGAGCTGTTTTTT
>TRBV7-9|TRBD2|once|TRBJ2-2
CASSFGRGGNTGELFF
TGTGCCAGCAGCTTCGGGAGGGGAGGGAACACCGGGGAGCTGTTTTTT
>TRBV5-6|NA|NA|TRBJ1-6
CASSLAGGPGNSPLHF
TGTGCCAGCAGCTTGGCCGGAGGCCCGGGAAATTCACCCCTCCACTTT
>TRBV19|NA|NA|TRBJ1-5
CASSTTGSYSNQPQHF
TGTGCCAGTAGTACTACAGGAAGCTATAGCAATCAGCCCCAGCATTTT
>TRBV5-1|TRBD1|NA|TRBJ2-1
CASSQKIDRDEQFF
TGCGCCAGCAGCCAAAAAATAGACAGGGATGAGCAGTTCTTC
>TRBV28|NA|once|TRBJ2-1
CASSLSQGRYYNEQFF
TGTGCCAGCAGTTTATCGCAGGGCCGGTACTACAATGAGCAGTTCTTC
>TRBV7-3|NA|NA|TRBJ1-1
CASSARENTEAFF
TGTGCCAGCAGCGCTCGGGAGAACACTGAAGCTTTCTTT
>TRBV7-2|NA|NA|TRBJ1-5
CASSFLQGFSQPQHF
TGTGCCAGCAGCTTCCTACAGGGCTTTAGCCAGCCCCAGCATTTT
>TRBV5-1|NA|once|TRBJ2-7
CASSLTGDSYEQYF
TGCGCCAGCAGCTTGACCGGAGACTCCTACGAGCAGTACTTC
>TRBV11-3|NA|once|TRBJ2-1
CASSSGEGGNEQFF
TGTGCCAGCAGCTCCGGGGAGGGGGGTAATGAGCAGTTCTTC
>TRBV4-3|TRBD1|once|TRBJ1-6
CASSQPGQGGNSPLHF
TGCGCCAGCAGCCAGCCCGGACAGGGAGGGAATTCACCCCTCCACTTT
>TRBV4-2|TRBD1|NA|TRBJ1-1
CASSRGQGGALNTEAFF
TGTGCCAGCAGCCGCGGACAGGGGGGAGCTTTGAACACTGAAGCTTTCTTT
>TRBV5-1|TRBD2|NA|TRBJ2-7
CASSASGSVTYEQYF
TGCGCCAGCAGCGCTAGCGGGAGTGTCACCTACGAGCAGTACTTC
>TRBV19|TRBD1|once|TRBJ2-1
CASSRTGTYNEQFF
TGTGCCAGTAGTAGGACAGGAACCTACAATGAGCAGTTCTTC
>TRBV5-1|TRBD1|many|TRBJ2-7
CASSPGTGLYEQYF
TGCGCCAGCAGCCCCGGGACAGGGTTGTACGAGCAGTACTTC